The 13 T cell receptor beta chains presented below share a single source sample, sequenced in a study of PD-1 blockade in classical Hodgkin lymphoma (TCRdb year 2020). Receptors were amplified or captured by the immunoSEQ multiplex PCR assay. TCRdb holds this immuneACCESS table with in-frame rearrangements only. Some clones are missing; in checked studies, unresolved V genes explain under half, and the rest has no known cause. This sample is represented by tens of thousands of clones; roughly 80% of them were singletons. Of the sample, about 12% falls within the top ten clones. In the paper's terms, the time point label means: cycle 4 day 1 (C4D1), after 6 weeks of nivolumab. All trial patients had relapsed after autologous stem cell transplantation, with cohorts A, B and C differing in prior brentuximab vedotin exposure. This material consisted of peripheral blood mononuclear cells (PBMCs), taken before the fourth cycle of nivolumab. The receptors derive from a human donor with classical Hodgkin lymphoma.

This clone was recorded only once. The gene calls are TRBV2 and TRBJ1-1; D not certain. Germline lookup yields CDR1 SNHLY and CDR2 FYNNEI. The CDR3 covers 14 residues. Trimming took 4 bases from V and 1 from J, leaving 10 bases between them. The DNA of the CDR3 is TGTGCCAGCAGTGGTAGGGCAGAGAACACTGAAGCTTTCTTT. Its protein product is CASSGRAENTEAFF.

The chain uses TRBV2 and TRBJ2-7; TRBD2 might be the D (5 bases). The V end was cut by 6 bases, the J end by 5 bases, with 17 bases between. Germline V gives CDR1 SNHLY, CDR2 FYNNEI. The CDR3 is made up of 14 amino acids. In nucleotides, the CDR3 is TGTGCCAGCAGCCGAATAGCGATAGGAAACGAGCAGTACTTC. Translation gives CASSRIAIGNEQYF.

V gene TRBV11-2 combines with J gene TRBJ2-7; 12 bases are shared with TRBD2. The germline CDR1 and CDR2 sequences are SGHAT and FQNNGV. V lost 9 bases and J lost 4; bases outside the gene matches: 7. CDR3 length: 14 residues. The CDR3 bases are TGTGCCAGTGGACTAGCGGGAAGATCTTACGAGCAGTACTTC. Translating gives CASGLAGRSYEQYF.

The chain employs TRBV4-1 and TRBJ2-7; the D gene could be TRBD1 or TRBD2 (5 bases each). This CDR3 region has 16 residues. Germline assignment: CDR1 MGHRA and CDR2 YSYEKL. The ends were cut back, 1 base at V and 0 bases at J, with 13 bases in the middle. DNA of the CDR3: TGCGCCAGCAGCCAAGGGGGAGACAGACCCTCCTACGAGCAGTACTTC. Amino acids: CASSQGGDRPSYEQYF.

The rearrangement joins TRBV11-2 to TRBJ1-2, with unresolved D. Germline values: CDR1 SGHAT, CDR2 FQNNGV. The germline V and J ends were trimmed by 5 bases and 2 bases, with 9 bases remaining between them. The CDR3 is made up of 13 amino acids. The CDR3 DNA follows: TGTGCCAGCAGCCTCGGGCGAAACTATGGCTACACCTTC. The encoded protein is CASSLGRNYGYTF. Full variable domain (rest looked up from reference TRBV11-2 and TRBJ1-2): EAGVAQSPRYKIIEKRQSVAFWCNPISGHATLYWYQQILGQGPKLLIQFQNNGVVDDSQLPKDRFSAERLKGVDSTLKIQPAKLEDSAVYLCASSLGRNYGYTFGSGTRLTVV.

The CDR3 spells CASSKTSGSGTPYEQYF. The CDR3 region has the DNA TGCGCCAGCAGTAAGACTAGCGGGAGTGGAACCCCCTACGAGCAGTACTTC. J is TRBJ2-7 and V is TRBV5-1, with 12 bases identical to TRBD2. With V trimmed by 5 bases and J by 2 bases, 11 bases remained unmatched. The CDR3 extends over 17 amino acids. Germline V gives CDR1 SGHRS, CDR2 YFSETQ.

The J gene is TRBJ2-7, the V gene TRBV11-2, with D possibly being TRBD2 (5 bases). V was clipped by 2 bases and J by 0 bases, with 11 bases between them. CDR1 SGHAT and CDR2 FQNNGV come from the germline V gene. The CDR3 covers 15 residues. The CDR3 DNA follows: TGTGCCAGCAGCTTACTAGCCAAGGGCTCCTACGAGCAGTACTTC. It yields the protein CASSLLAKGSYEQYF.

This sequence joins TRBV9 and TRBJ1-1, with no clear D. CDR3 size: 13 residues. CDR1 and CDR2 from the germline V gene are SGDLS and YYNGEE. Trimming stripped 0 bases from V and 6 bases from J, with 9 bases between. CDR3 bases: TGTGCCAGCAGCGTAGCCCCGAAGGCTGAAGCTTTCTTT. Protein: CASSVAPKAEAFF.

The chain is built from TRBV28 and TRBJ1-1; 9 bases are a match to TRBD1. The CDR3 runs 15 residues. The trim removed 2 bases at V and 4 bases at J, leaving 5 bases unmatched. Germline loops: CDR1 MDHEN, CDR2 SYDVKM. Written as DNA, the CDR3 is TGTGCCAGCAGTTTACCACAGGGGGCGGCCACTGAAGCTTTCTTT. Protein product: CASSLPQGAATEAFF.

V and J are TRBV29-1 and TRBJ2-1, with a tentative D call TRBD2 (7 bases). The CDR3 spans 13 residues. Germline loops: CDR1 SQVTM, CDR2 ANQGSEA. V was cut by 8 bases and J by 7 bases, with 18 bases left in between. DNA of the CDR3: TGCAGCCCGGGGGGCGGTAAAAGGAATGAGCAGTTCTTC. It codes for CSPGGGKRNEQFF.

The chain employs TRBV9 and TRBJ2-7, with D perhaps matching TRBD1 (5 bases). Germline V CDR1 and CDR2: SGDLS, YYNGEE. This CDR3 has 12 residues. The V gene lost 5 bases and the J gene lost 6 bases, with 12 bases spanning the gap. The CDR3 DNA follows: TGTGCCAGCAGTCCGCACCAGGGCGAGCAGTACTTC. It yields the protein CASSPHQGEQYF.

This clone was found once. The CDR3 region is CASSFKGQVNTEAFF. The CDR3 region has the DNA TGTGCCAGCAGCTTTAAGGGACAGGTGAACACTGAAGCTTTCTTT. The chain combines TRBV13 with TRBJ1-1, with 8 bases lining up with TRBD1. The CDR3 totals 15 residues. Trimming took 3 bases from V and 0 from J; bases not matched to a gene: 3. Germline V gene data show CDR1 as PRHDT and CDR2 as FYEKMQ (reference sequence).

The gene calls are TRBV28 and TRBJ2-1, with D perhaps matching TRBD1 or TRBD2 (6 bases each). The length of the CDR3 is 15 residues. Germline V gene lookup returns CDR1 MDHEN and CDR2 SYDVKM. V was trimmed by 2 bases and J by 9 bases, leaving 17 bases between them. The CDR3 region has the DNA TGTGCCAGCAGTTTACGAACCCCGGGGGACACTGAGCAGTTCTTC. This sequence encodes CASSLRTPGDTEQFF.